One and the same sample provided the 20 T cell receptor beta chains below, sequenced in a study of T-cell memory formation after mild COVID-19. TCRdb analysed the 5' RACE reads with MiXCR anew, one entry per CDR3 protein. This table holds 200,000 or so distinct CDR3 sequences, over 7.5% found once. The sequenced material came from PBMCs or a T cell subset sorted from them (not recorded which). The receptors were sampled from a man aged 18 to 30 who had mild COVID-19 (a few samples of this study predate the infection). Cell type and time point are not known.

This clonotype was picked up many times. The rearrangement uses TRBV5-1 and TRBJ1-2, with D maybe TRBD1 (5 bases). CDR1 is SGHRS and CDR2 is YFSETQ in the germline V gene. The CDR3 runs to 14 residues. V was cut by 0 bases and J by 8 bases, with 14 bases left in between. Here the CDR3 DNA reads TGCGCCAGCAGCTTGGCCGCCGGGGGAAGGGGCTACACCTTC. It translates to CASSLAAGGRGYTF.

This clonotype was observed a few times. The CDR3 nucleotides read TGCGCCAGCAGCCAAGGGGTGGGAGCTGGAAACACCATATATTTT. It encodes CASSQGVGAGNTIYF. The chain employs TRBV4-3 and TRBJ1-3; D gene unclear. Per the germline V gene, CDR1 is LGHNA and CDR2 is YSLEER. Trimming pared 1 base from V and 2 bases from J, leaving 9 bases between. The CDR3 is made up of 15 amino acids.

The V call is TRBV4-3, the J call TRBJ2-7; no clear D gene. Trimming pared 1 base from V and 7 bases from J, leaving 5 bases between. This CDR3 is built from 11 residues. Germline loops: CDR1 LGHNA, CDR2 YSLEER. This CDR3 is CASSQGDEQYF. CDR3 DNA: TGCGCCAGCAGCCAAGGGGATGAGCAGTACTTC.

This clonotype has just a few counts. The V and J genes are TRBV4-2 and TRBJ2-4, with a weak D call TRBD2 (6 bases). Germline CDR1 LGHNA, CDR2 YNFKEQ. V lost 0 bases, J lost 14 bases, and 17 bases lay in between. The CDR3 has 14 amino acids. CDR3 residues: CASSQDSIAGSEYF. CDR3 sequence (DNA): TGTGCCAGCAGCCAAGATAGTATCGCGGGATCCGAGTACTTC.

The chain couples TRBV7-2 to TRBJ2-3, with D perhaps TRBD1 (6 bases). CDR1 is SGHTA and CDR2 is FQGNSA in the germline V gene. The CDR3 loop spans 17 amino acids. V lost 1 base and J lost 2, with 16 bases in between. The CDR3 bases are TGTGCCAGCAGCTTAGGGTTCAGGGGAACCTCCACAGATACGCAGTATTTT. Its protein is CASSLGFRGTSTDTQYF.

The CDR3 coding sequence is TGTGCCAGCAGCCCAACAGGGACCTCTGGAAACACCATATATTTT. It translates to CASSPTGTSGNTIYF. The chain combines TRBV9 with TRBJ1-3, with D possibly TRBD1 on 6 matching bases. V lost 4 bases and J lost 0, with 11 bases in between. CDR1 SGDLS and CDR2 YYNGEE come from the germline V gene. This CDR3 region has 15 residues.

This chain's CDR3 is CASSYARSQGRETQYF. The CDR3 DNA reads as TGTGCCAGCAGTTACGCCCGGTCGCAGGGACGGGAGACCCAGTACTTC. The J gene is TRBJ2-5, the V gene TRBV6-5; tentatively, D is TRBD1 or TRBD2 (5 bases each). Trimming took off 2 bases at V and 5 bases at J, with 18 bases between the two ends. Germline values: CDR1 MNHEY, CDR2 SVGAGI. The CDR3 has 16 residues.

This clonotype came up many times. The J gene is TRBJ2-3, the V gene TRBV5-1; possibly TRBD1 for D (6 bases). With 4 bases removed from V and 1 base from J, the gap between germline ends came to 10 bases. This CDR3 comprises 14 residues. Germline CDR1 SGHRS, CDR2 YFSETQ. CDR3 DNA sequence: TGCGCCAGCAGCACTCGACAGGGCACAGATACGCAGTATTTT. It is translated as CASSTRQGTDTQYF.

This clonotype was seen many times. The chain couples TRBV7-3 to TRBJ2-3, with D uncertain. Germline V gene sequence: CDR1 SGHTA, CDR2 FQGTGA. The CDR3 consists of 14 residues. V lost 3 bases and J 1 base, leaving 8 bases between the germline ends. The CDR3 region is CASSFIGRTDTQYF. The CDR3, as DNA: TGTGCCAGCAGCTTTATCGGGCGCACAGATACGCAGTATTTT.

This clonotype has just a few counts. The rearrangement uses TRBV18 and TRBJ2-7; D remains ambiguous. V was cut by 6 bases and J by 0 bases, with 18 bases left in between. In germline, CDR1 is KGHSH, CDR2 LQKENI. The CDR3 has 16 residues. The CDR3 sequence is CASSSTVTGFSYEQYF. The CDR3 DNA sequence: TGTGCCAGCTCGTCGACGGTAACGGGCTTCTCCTACGAGCAGTACTTC.

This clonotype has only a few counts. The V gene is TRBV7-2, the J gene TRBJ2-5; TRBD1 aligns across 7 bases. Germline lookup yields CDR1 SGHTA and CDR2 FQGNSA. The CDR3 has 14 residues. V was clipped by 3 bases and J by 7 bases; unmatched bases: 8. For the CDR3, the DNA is TGTGCCAGCAGCTTCCGGGACAGTCATGGGACCCAGTACTTC. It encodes CASSFRDSHGTQYF. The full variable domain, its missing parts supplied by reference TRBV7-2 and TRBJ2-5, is GAGVSQSPSNKVTEKGKDVELRCDPISGHTALYWYRQSLGQGLEFLIYFQGNSAPDKSGLPSDRFSAERTGGSVSTLTIQRTQQEDSAVYLCASSFRDSHGTQYFGPGTRLLVL.

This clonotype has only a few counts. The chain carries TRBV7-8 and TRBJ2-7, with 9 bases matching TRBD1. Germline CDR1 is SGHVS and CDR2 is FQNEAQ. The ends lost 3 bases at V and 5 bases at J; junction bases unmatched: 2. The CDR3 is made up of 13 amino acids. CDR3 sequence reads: CASSLDRGHEQYV. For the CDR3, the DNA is TGTGCCAGCAGCTTGGACAGGGGCCACGAGCAGTACGTC.

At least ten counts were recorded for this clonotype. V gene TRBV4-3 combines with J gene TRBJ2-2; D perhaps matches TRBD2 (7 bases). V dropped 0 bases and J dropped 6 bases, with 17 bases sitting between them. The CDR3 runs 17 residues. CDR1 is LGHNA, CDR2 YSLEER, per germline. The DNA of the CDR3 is TGCGCCAGCAGCCAAGATCCGCGGGGGCGCATGCCCGGGGAGCTGTTTTTT. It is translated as CASSQDPRGRMPGELFF.

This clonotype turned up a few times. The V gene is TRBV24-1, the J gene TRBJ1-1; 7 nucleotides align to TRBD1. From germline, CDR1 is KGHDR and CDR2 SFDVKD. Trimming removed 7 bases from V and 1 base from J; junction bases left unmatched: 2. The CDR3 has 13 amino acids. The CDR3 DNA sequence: TGTGCCACCAGGGACAGGAGGAACACTGAAGCTTTCTTT. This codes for CATRDRRNTEAFF.

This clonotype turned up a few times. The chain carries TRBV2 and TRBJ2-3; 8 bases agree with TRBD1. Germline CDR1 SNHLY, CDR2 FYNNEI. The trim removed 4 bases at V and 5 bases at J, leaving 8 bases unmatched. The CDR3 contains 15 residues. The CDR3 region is CASSALQGVKDTQYF. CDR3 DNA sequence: TGTGCCAGCAGTGCTCTACAGGGGGTGAAAGATACGCAGTATTTT.

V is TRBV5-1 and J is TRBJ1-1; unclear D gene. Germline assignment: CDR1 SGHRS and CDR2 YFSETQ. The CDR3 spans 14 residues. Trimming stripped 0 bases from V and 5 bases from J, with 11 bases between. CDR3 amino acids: CASSLDSGKTEAFF. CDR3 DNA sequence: TGCGCCAGCAGCTTGGATTCGGGTAAAACTGAAGCTTTCTTT.

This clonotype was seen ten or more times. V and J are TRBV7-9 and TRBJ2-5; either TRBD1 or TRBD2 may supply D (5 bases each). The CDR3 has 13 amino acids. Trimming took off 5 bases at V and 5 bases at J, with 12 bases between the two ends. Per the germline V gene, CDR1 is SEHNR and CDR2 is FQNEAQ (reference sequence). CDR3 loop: CASSARGRETQYF. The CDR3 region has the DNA TGTGCCAGCAGCGCGAGGGGTCGGGAGACCCAGTACTTC.

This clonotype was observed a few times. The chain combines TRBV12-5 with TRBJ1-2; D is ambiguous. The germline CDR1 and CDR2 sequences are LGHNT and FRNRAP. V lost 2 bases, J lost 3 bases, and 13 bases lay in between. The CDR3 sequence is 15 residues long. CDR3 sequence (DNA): TGTGCTAGTGGTTTGAATACCTTCGTGGACTATGGCTACACCTTC. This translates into CASGLNTFVDYGYTF. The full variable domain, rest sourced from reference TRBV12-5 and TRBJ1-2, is DARVTQTPRHKVTEMGQEVTMRCQPILGHNTVFWYRQTMMQGLELLAYFRNRAPLDDSGMPKDRFSAEMPDATLATLKIQPSEPRDSAVYFCASGLNTFVDYGYTFGSGTRLTVV.

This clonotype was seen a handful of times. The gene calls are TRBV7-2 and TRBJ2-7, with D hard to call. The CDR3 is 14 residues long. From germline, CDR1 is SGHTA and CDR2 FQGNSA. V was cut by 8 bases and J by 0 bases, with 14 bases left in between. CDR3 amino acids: CASASSASSYEQYF. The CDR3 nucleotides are TGTGCCAGCGCCTCTTCAGCGAGCTCCTACGAGCAGTACTTC.

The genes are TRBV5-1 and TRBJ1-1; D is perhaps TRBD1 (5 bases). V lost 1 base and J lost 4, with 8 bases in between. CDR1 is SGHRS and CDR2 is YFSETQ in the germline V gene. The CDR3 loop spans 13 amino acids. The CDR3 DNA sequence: TGCGCCAGCAGCTTGAAAGGGACCACTGAAGCTTTCTTT. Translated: CASSLKGTTEAFF. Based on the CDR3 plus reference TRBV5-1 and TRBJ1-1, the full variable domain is KAGVTQTPRYLIKTRGQQVTLSCSPISGHRSVSWYQQTPGQGLQFLFEYFSETQRNKGNFPGRFSGRQFSNSRSEMNVSTLELGDSALYLCASSLKGTTEAFFGQGTRLTVV.